The 17 T cell receptor beta chains listed next were all sequenced from one sample in a study of blood T cell repertoires in COVID-19. Generated by immunoSEQ multiplex PCR, the TCRdb table keeps only in-frame clones and is missing some. The table includes 95,000 to 150,000 clones, 70% to 85% detected once. Sequencing was done on a sample of peripheral blood. The receptor source for this set is a human donor with acute or convalescent COVID-19. The donor label of this sample is uncertain.

The table lists this clone with a few counts. The genes are TRBV6-1 and TRBJ1-2; 7 bases are shared with TRBD1. J lost 3 bases, V lost 2 bases, and 9 bases had no gene match. The CDR3 loop spans 16 amino acids. Germline CDR1 is MNHNS and CDR2 is SASEGT. The CDR3 reads CASSESDRDLDYGYTF. CDR3 DNA sequence: TGTGCCAGCAGTGAATCTGACAGGGACCTTGACTATGGCTACACCTTC.

The rearrangement uses TRBV11-2 and TRBJ1-2; D perhaps matches TRBD1 (5 bases). The V gene lost 0 bases and the J gene lost 4 bases, with 9 bases spanning the gap. The V gene's germline CDR1 is SGHAT and CDR2 FQNNGV. The CDR3 extends over 14 amino acids. The CDR3 spells CASSLEQGGYGYTF. The CDR3 nucleotides read TGTGCCAGCAGCTTAGAGCAGGGCGGCTATGGCTACACCTTC. Variable domain in full (rest from reference TRBV11-2 and TRBJ1-2): EAGVAQSPRYKIIEKRQSVAFWCNPISGHATLYWYQQILGQGPKLLIQFQNNGVVDDSQLPKDRFSAERLKGVDSTLKIQPAKLEDSAVYLCASSLEQGGYGYTFGSGTRLTVV.

This chain uses TRBV4-1 with TRBJ2-7, with TRBD1 identical over 9 bases. Per the germline V gene, CDR1 is MGHRA and CDR2 is YSYEKL. The CDR3 has 15 amino acids. Germline trimming cut 3 bases from V and 5 bases from J; bases unmatched to any gene: 8. CDR3 DNA: TGCGCCAGCAGCCAGGGACAGGGTTTCCCCCACGAGCAGTACTTC. Amino acids: CASSQGQGFPHEQYF.

The rearrangement joins TRBV5-1 to TRBJ2-2; a possible D gene is TRBD1 (5 bases). This CDR3 spans 14 amino acids. The V gene lost 6 bases and the J gene lost 6 bases, with 15 bases spanning the gap. CDR1 SGHRS and CDR2 YFSETQ come from the germline V gene. The DNA for the CDR3 is TGCGCCAGCACCGACCCGGCAGGGCCCGGGGAGCTGTTTTTT. It encodes CASTDPAGPGELFF.

The chain couples TRBV28 to TRBJ2-5; 10 bases are a match to TRBD2. Unmatched junction bases numbered 7, after V lost 5 bases and J lost 4 bases. CDR1 and CDR2 (germline): MDHEN, SYDVKM. The CDR3 is 15 residues long. CDR3 sequence: CASSNLAGGGETQYF. Here the CDR3 DNA reads TGTGCCAGCAGTAACTTAGCGGGGGGCGGAGAGACCCAGTACTTC.

This chain links TRBV5-6 with TRBJ1-5; D ambiguous. V shed 5 bases and J shed 0 bases, with 12 bases lying between them. The CDR3 runs 15 residues. The germline CDR1 and CDR2 sequences are SGHDT and YYEEEE. CDR3 bases: TGTGCCAGCAGTTTTGGCGGCCATAGCAATCAGCCCCAGCATTTT. Translating it yields CASSFGGHSNQPQHF.

CDR3 in amino acids: CASRDPGGFVSYEQYV. DNA for the CDR3: TGTGCCAGCAGGGACCCGGGGGGGTTCGTATCCTACGAGCAGTACGTC. V gene TRBV2 combines with J gene TRBJ2-7; 8 bases are shared with TRBD2. The CDR3 length is 16 residues. The J segment lost 1 base and the V segment lost 6 bases, leaving 11 bases of the junction unmatched. Germline CDR1 is SNHLY and CDR2 is FYNNEI.

The chain joins TRBV4-1 to TRBJ1-2; D ambiguous. CDR1 MGHRA and CDR2 YSYEKL come from the germline V gene. The CDR3 has 15 amino acids. Trimming left V 1 base short and J 4 bases short, with 13 bases between. The CDR3 nucleotides are TGCGCCAGCAGCCAAGGAACAGTCGAAAGCTATGGCTACACCTTC. Translated, it gives CASSQGTVESYGYTF.

V is TRBV7-8 and J is TRBJ1-2, with D perhaps matching TRBD1 (5 bases). CDR3 size: 12 residues. The V end was cut by 3 bases, the J end by 9 bases, with 11 bases between. The V gene's germline CDR1 is SGHVS and CDR2 FQNEAQ. CDR3 nucleotide sequence: TGTGCCAGCAGCTTTATAGGGGATCGCTACACCTTC. As protein: CASSFIGDRYTF.

The chain joins TRBV6-5 to TRBJ1-6; 8 bases align to TRBD1. Germline assignment: CDR1 MNHEY and CDR2 SVGAGI. V shed 6 bases, J shed 9 bases, and the junction held 7 bases outside the gene matches. The CDR3 covers 14 residues. The CDR3 bases are TGTGCCAGCAGCTCGGGACAGGAAGCTTCACCCCTCCACTTT. It codes for CASSSGQEASPLHF.

The J gene is TRBJ1-6, the V gene TRBV11-3; 7 bases line up with TRBD1. V was clipped by 3 bases and J by 7 bases; unmatched bases: 6. CDR3 size: 15 residues. In germline, CDR1 is SGHNT, CDR2 YENEEA. This CDR3 reads CASSFSGTANSPLHF. CDR3 sequence (DNA): TGTGCCAGCAGCTTCTCGGGGACAGCCAATTCACCCCTCCACTTT. The whole variable domain, remainder taken from reference TRBV11-3 and TRBJ1-6, is EAGVVQSPRYKIIEKKQPVAFWCNPISGHNTLYWYLQNLGQGPELLIRYENEEAVDDSQLPKDRFSAERLKGVDSTLKIQPAELGDSAVYLCASSFSGTANSPLHFGNGTRLTVT.

The chain joins TRBV9 to TRBJ2-1; TRBD2 matches 11 bases. Trimming cost V 4 bases and J 6 bases; bases outside gene matches: 12. The CDR3 has 17 amino acids. The V gene's germline CDR1 is SGDLS and CDR2 YYNGEE. CDR3 DNA: TGTGCCAGCAGCCCCCGACCAGGGACTAGCGGTCTCAATGAGCAGTTCTTC. Amino acid sequence: CASSPRPGTSGLNEQFF. The full variable domain, rest sourced from reference TRBV9 and TRBJ2-1, is DSGVTQTPKHLITATGQRVTLRCSPRSGDLSVYWYQQSLDQGLQFLIQYYNGEERAKGNILERFSAQQFPDLHSELNLSSLELGDSALYFCASSPRPGTSGLNEQFFGPGTRLTVL.

A word on this clone: The identical CDR3 is also encoded by other nucleotide sequences in the sample. This chain joins TRBV11-3 and TRBJ1-3; D not certain. Germline V gene sequence: CDR1 SGHNT, CDR2 YENEEA. Trimming removed 1 base at V and 4 bases at J, with 8 bases between. This CDR3 contains 14 residues. The CDR3 reads CASSLGGSGNTIYF. The CDR3 DNA sequence: TGTGCCAGCAGCTTAGGAGGTTCCGGAAACACCATATATTTT.

The J gene is TRBJ2-3, the V gene TRBV4-1; D gene uncertain. Germline CDR1 and CDR2: MGHRA and YSYEKL. V lost 1 base to trimming and J lost 4 bases, with 15 bases between them. The CDR3 covers 16 residues. The CDR3 region is CASSQVEARGADTQYF. CDR3 bases: TGCGCCAGCAGCCAAGTCGAGGCGAGAGGAGCAGATACGCAGTATTTT.

The chain uses TRBV5-1 and TRBJ2-1; 8 nucleotides match TRBD1. CDR1 is SGHRS and CDR2 is YFSETQ in the germline V gene. Trimming cost V 4 bases and J 4 bases; bases outside gene matches: 4. CDR3 length equals 14 residues. The CDR3 DNA is TGCGCCAGCAGCGGGTGGACAGGGTACAATGAGCAGTTCTTC. Translation gives CASSGWTGYNEQFF.

The rearrangement links TRBV29-1 to TRBJ2-7; D perhaps matches TRBD2 (7 bases). CDR1 and CDR2 from the germline V gene are SQVTM and ANQGSEA. The CDR3 extends over 15 amino acids. V lost 0 bases, J lost 6 bases, and 18 bases lay in between. The CDR3 nucleotides read TGCAGCGTTGAAGAGGGGGGGCGGTTGAACTCCGAGCAGTACTTC. It encodes CSVEEGGRLNSEQYF.

This chain links TRBV14 with TRBJ2-3, with 7 bases aligning to TRBD2. This CDR3 contains 15 residues. Germline loops: CDR1 SGHDN, CDR2 FVKESK. V trimming: 2 bases; J trimming: 1 base; junction bases outside the gene matches: 3. The CDR3 reads CASSQFAGGTDTQYF. The CDR3 nucleotides are TGTGCCAGCAGCCAATTTGCGGGGGGCACAGATACGCAGTATTTT.